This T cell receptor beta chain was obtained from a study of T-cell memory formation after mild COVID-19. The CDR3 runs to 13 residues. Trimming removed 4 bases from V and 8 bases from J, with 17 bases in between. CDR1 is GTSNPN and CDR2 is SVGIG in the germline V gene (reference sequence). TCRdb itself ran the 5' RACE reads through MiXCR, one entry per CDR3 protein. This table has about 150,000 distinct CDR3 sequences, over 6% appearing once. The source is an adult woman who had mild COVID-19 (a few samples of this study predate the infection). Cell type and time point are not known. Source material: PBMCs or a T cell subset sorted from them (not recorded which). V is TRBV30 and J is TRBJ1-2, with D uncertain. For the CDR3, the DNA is TGTGCCTGGACTTTGGGCCGTTATGGGGGCTACACCTTC. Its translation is CAWTLGRYGGYTF.